This T cell receptor beta chain was identified during a study of blood T cell repertoires in COVID-19. The CDR3 is made up of 17 amino acids. The germline V gene encodes CDR1 LGHNA and CDR2 YNFKEQ. Trimming shortened V by 2 bases and J by 0 bases, and 15 bases separated the two germline ends. Methods used by the authors: Amplification with reference gene primers provided the estimates of nucleated cell counts. The data were produced by immunoSEQ multiplex PCR, yet TCRdb's version contains in-frame clones alone and is incomplete. V, J and clone size reflect that table, while D and trimming were determined from the DNA. Of 45,000 to 50,000 clones in the sample, 75% to 90% are singletons; the top ten hold nearly 7.5%.

The sequence derives from a man in his fifties or sixties with active COVID-19. The J gene is TRBJ2-3, the V gene TRBV4-2, with D possibly being TRBD2 (6 bases). The sample taken for sequencing was peripheral blood. DNA of the CDR3: TGTGCCAGCAGCCAATCGCGGGGCCCGGGCAGCACAGATACGCAGTATTTT. Its translation is CASSQSRGPGSTDTQYF.